Listed here are 17 T cell receptor beta chains from one sample, sequenced in a study of T cell repertoires in cytomegalovirus infection. MiXCR, run by TCRdb on the reads, gives a single entry per CDR3 protein. This table holds fewer than 85,000 distinct CDR3 sequences, approximately 43% found once. Their specific antigens are unknown. This specimen consisted of CD8+ T cells from cultured PBMCs, obtained from culture after CMV antigen stimulation. These receptors were collected from a human donor in good health (CMV status not recorded). Some clones in this sample may be carry-over from other donors' samples.

The J gene is TRBJ2-3, the V gene TRBV11-2; the match to TRBD1 covers 7 bases. Germline assignment: CDR1 SGHAT and CDR2 FQNNGV. V was pared by 5 bases and J by 1 base, with 9 bases of the junction left unmatched. The CDR3 spans 16 residues. CDR3 region: CASSLIRQGGTDTQYF. Written as DNA, the CDR3 is TGTGCCAGCAGCCTAATTCGACAGGGCGGCACAGATACGCAGTATTTT.

The table lists this clonotype with a few counts. The chain joins TRBV11-2 to TRBJ2-1, with 8 bases identical to TRBD1. The CDR3 covers 15 residues. Germline lookup yields CDR1 SGHAT and CDR2 FQNNGV. Unmatched junction bases numbered 7, after V lost 5 bases and J lost 4 bases. The CDR3 region has the DNA TGTGCCAGCAGCCTCCGGGACAGGTCGTACAATGAGCAGTTCTTC. Protein product: CASSLRDRSYNEQFF.

This chain connects TRBV28 to TRBJ2-1; D perhaps matches TRBD1 (6 bases). From germline, CDR1 is MDHEN and CDR2 SYDVKM. Trimming cost V 5 bases and J 14 bases, with 28 bases left between them. The CDR3 length is 16 residues. CDR3 DNA sequence: TGTGCCAGCAGTACCCCACGTGGTGCCAGGGACCCAGGGGAGTTCTTC. It codes for CASSTPRGARDPGEFF.

This chain uses TRBV27 with TRBJ1-1; D unresolved. The V gene's germline CDR1 is MNHEY and CDR2 SMNVEV (reference sequence). Trimming pared 6 bases from V and 4 bases from J, leaving 15 bases between. The CDR3 runs to 14 residues. The CDR3 loop reads CASSPFTGITEAFF. The DNA of the CDR3 is TGTGCCAGCAGCCCCTTTACTGGTATCACTGAAGCTTTCTTT.

This chain joins TRBV12-3 or TRBV12-4 and TRBJ1-1; TRBD1 is a possible D gene (6 bases). There are 14 residues in the CDR3. V lost 4 bases and J 5 bases, leaving 14 bases between the germline ends. DNA for the CDR3: TGTGCCAGCAGTTCCCCGGGGGGCGGGACTGAAGCTTTCTTT. It translates to CASSSPGGGTEAFF.

The J gene is TRBJ2-1, the V gene TRBV7-9; 7 bases are a match to TRBD1. CDR1 and CDR2 from the germline V gene are SEHNR and FQNEAQ (reference sequence). V lost 5 bases, J lost 7 bases, and 11 bases stayed unmatched. CDR3 size: 15 residues. CDR3 DNA: TGTGCCAGCAGCCTTATTCGACAGGGCCAGAATGAGCAGTTCTTC. Translation gives CASSLIRQGQNEQFF.

The J gene is TRBJ2-5, the V gene TRBV23-1; weak D call: TRBD2 (5 bases). TRBV23-1 is an open reading frame, and its role is uncertain. The CDR3 is 19 amino acids. Trimming shortened V by 7 bases and J by 1 base, and 28 bases separated the two germline ends. CDR3 protein: CASTLIRGPGIPTQETQYF. CDR3 DNA: TGCGCCAGCACCTTAATTCGAGGTCCCGGGATCCCTACCCAAGAGACCCAGTACTTC.

This chain joins TRBV7-8 and TRBJ2-7, with D hard to call. V lost 5 bases and J 5 bases, leaving 16 bases between the germline ends. CDR1 is SGHVS, CDR2 FQNEAQ, per germline. This CDR3 contains 14 residues. The CDR3, as DNA: TGTGCCAGCAGCCGCGACCACCCTGACGACGAGCAGTACTTC. This encodes CASSRDHPDDEQYF.

In this sample, this clonotype turned up once. This chain uses TRBV9 with TRBJ2-4, with 8 bases lining up with TRBD2. Germline values: CDR1 SGDLS, CDR2 YYNGEE. The CDR3 has 17 amino acids. V trimming: 0 bases; J trimming: 0 bases; junction bases outside the gene matches: 5. The CDR3 DNA follows: TGTGCCAGCAGCGTAGATAGCCTAGCGGGAGCCAAAAACATTCAGTACTTC. Its translation is CASSVDSLAGAKNIQYF.

This clonotype was observed a handful of times. V gene TRBV5-4 combines with J gene TRBJ2-2; 9 nucleotides match TRBD2. V lost 5 bases, J lost 7 bases, and 9 bases stayed unmatched. The CDR3 covers 15 residues. Per germline, CDR1 SGHNT and CDR2 YYREEE (reference sequence). The CDR3 DNA reads as TGTGCCAGCAGTCACCGCGGGGGGGCGGACGGGGAGCTGTTTTTT. Protein sequence: CASSHRGGADGELFF.

The chain joins TRBV11-3 to TRBJ2-5, with a weak D call TRBD2 (5 bases). The V end lost 0 bases, the J end lost 5 bases, and 10 bases lay between the germline ends. CDR3 length: 14 amino acids. Per the germline V gene, CDR1 is SGHNT and CDR2 is YENEEA. CDR3 coding DNA: TGTGCCAGCAGCTTAGATCAAGCGGAGGAGACCCAGTACTTC. Translation: CASSLDQAEETQYF.

This clonotype was counted a few times. The chain employs TRBV10-3 and TRBJ2-1, with 11 bases aligning to TRBD2. V gave up 4 bases and J gave up 6 bases; unmatched junction bases: 5. This CDR3 region has 15 residues. Germline V gives CDR1 ENHRY, CDR2 SYGVKD. For the CDR3, the DNA is TGTGCCATCAGTGTTAGCGGGAGGGCCCCCAATGAGCAGTTCTTC. Translating it yields CAISVSGRAPNEQFF.

V gene TRBV7-8 combines with J gene TRBJ2-6, with D hard to call. Trimming stripped 2 bases from V and 3 bases from J, with 11 bases between. Looked up from germline, CDR1 is SGHVS and CDR2 is FQNEAQ. This CDR3 region has 16 residues. CDR3 nucleotides: TGTGCCAGCAGCTTATCCAGGAGCTATGGGGCCAACGTCCTGACTTTC. It translates to CASSLSRSYGANVLTF.

This clonotype was observed a few times. The chain employs TRBV7-8 and TRBJ1-4, with D maybe TRBD1 (5 bases). Looked up from germline, CDR1 is SGHVS and CDR2 is FQNEAQ. There are 14 residues in the CDR3. Trimming stripped 4 bases from V and 6 bases from J, with 12 bases between. CDR3 nucleotide sequence: TGTGCCAGCAGCTCCAGGGTTCTCGATGAAAAACTGTTTTTT. This codes for CASSSRVLDEKLFF.

The CDR3 is CASSRAWGSGNTIYF. Written as DNA, the CDR3 is TGTGCCAGCAGTCGGGCTTGGGGCTCTGGAAACACCATATATTTT. The V gene is TRBV27, the J gene TRBJ1-3; unclear D gene. V gave up 5 bases and J gave up 0 bases, with 11 bases separating them. The CDR3 covers 15 residues. Germline V CDR1 and CDR2: MNHEY, SMNVEV (reference sequence).

This clonotype was counted a few times. V and J are TRBV10-2 and TRBJ2-3; 15 nucleotides align to TRBD2. CDR1 WSHSY and CDR2 SAAADI come from the germline V gene. The V segment lost 7 bases and the J segment 3 bases; nucleotides outside the gene matches: 5. The length of the CDR3 is 16 residues. CDR3 coding DNA: TGCGCCAGCACCGGGACTAGCGGGGGGAGGACAGATACGCAGTATTTT. Its translation: CASTGTSGGRTDTQYF.

This clonotype was seen once. This chain links TRBV27 with TRBJ1-1, with TRBD1 matching 8 bases. V lost 3 bases and J lost 5; bases outside the gene matches: 2. This CDR3 region has 13 residues. The germline V gene encodes CDR1 MNHEY and CDR2 SMNVEV (reference sequence). CDR3: CASSFRGRTEAFF. DNA for the CDR3: TGTGCCAGCAGTTTCAGGGGGCGGACTGAAGCTTTCTTT.